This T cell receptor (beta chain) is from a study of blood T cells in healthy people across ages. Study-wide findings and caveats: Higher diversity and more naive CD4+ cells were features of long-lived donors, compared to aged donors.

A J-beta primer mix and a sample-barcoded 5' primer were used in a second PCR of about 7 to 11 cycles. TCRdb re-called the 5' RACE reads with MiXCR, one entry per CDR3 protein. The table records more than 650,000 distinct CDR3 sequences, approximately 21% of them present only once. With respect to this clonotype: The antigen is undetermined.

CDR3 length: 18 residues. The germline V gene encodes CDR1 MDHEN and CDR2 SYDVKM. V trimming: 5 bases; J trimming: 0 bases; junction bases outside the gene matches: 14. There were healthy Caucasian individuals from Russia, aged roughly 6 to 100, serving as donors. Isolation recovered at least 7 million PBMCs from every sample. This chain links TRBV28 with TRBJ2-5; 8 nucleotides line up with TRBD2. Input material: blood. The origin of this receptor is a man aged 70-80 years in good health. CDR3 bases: TGTGCCAGCAGTGGAATGGGACTAGTGATACTTGACCAAGAGACCCAGTACTTC. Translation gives CASSGMGLVILDQETQYF.